The clone carrying this T cell receptor beta chain turned up a few times. Its antigen is unknown. A single base separates this from a much larger clone, so it may be a read error. This sample was included in a study of T-cell reconstitution after alpha-beta-depleted transplantation in children. Whole-study findings and limits: The origin of alpha-beta T cells about two months after transplant was reportedly several hundred expanded graft clones. A year post-transplant, T-cell counts and diversity derived mostly from newly produced T cells.

Unique molecular identifiers were used to barcode this TCRbeta library. MiXCR, applied by TCRdb to the PCR reads, yields one record per CDR3 protein. The sample has hundreds of thousands of distinct CDR3 sequences; about 12% are singletons. CDR1 is SGHRS and CDR2 is YFSETQ in the germline V gene. V lost 0 bases and J lost 1, with 4 bases in between. The CDR3 is made up of 14 amino acids. The receptor was isolated from a girl aged 2-9 years with congenital amegakaryocytic thrombocytopenia, due to receive a stem cell transplant. V and J are TRBV5-1 and TRBJ1-4; D gene ambiguous. Sequenced here: PBMCs, sampled before TCRalphabeta/CD19-depleted stem cell transplant. CDR3 protein: CASSLGETNEKLFF. The CDR3 coding sequence is TGCGCCAGCAGCTTGGGGGAAACTAATGAAAAACTGTTTTTT.